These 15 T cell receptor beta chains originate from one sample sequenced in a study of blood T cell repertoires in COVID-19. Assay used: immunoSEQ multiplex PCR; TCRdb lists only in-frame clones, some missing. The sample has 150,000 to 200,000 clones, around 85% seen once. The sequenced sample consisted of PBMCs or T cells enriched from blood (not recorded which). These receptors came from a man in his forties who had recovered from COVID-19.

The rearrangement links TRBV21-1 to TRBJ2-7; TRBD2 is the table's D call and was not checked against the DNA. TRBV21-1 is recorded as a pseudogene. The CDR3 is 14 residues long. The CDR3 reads CASSKEEGSHEQYF. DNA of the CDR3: TGTGCCAGCAGCAAAGAGGAGGGTTCCCACGAGCAGTACTTC.

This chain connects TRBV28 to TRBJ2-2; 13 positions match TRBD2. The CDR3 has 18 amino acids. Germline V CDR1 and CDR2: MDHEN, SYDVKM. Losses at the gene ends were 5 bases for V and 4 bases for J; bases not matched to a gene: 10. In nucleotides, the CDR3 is TGTGCCAGCAGTACCCCACTAGCGGGAGGGATCACCACCGGGGAGCTGTTTTTT. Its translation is CASSTPLAGGITTGELFF.

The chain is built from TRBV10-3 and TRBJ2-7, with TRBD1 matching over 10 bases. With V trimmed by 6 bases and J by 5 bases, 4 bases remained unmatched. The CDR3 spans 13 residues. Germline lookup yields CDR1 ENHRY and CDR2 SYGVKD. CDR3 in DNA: TGTGCCATCAGGGGGACAGGGGAACACGAGCAGTACTTC. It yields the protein CAIRGTGEHEQYF.

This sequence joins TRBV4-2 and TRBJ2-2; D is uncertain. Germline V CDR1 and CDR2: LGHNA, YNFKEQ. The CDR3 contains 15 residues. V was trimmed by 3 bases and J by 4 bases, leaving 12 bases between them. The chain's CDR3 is CASSQNNPGTGELFF. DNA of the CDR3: TGTGCCAGCAGCCAGAACAATCCGGGCACCGGGGAGCTGTTTTTT.

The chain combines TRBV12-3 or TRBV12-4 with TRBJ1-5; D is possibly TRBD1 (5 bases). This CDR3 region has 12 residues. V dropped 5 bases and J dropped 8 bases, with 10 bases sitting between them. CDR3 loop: CASSMGGEPQHF. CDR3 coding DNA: TGTGCCAGCAGTATGGGGGGTGAGCCCCAGCATTTT.

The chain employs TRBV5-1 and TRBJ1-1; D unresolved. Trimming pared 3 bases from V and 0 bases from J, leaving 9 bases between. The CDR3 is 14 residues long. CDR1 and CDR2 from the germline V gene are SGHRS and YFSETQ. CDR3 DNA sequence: TGCGCCAGCAGCTCGGACTTATTGAACACTGAAGCTTTCTTT. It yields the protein CASSSDLLNTEAFF.

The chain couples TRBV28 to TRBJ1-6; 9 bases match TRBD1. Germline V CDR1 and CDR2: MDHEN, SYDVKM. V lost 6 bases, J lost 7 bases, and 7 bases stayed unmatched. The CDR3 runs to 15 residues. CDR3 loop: CASSARGTGNSPLHF. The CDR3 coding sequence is TGTGCCAGCAGCGCCCGTGGGACAGGGAATTCACCCCTCCACTTT.

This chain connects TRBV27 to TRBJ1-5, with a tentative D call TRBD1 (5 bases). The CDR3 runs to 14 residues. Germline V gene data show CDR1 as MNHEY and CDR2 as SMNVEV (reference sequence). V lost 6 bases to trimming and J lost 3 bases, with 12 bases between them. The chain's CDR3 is CASSPQELNQPQHF. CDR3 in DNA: TGTGCCAGCAGCCCACAGGAACTCAATCAGCCCCAGCATTTT.

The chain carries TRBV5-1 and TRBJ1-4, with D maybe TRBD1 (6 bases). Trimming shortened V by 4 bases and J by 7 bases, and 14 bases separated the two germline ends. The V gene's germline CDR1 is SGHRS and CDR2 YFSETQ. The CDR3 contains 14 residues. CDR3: CASSPDRFTEKLFF. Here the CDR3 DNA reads TGCGCCAGCAGCCCCGACAGGTTCACTGAAAAACTGTTTTTT.

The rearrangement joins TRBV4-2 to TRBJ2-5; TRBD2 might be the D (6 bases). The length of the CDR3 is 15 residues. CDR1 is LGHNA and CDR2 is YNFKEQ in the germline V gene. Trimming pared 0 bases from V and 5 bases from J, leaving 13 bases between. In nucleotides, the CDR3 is TGTGCCAGCAGCCAAGATTGGGAGGAGGTGGAGACCCAGTACTTC. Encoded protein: CASSQDWEEVETQYF.

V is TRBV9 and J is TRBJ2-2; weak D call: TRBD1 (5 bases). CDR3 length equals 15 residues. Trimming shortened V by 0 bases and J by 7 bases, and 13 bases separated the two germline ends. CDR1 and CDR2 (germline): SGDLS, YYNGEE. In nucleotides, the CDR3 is TGTGCCAGCAGCGTAGGTCCAGGGCGGAACGGGGAGCTGTTTTTT. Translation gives CASSVGPGRNGELFF.

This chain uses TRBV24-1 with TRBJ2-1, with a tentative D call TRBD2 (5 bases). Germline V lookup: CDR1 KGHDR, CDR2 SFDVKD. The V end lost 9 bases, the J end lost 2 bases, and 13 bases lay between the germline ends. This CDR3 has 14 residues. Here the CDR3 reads CATLHRGTYNEQFF. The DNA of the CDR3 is TGTGCCACCCTCCATCGGGGAACCTACAATGAGCAGTTCTTC.

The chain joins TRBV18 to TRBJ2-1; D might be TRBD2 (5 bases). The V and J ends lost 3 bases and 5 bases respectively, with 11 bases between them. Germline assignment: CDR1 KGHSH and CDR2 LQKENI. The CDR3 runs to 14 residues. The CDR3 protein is CASSPLGRDNEQFF. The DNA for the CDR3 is TGTGCCAGCTCACCCCTGGGGAGAGACAATGAGCAGTTCTTC.

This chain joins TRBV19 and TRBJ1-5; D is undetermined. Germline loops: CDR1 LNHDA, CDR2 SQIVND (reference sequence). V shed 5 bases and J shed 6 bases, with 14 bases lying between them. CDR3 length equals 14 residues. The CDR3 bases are TGTGCCAGTAGTGTAGTCGGCGGAGGTCAGCCCCAGCATTTT. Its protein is CASSVVGGGQPQHF.

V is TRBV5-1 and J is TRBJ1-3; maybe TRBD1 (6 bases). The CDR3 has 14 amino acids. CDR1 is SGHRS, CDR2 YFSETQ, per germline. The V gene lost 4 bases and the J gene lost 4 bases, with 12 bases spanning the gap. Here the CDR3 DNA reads TGCGCCAGCAGCGGCGGACAGACAGGAAACACCATATATTTT. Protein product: CASSGGQTGNTIYF.